A single sample gave rise to the 27 T cell receptor beta chains below, sequenced in a study of regulatory T cells in long-lasting Graves disease. Library construction for TCR beta used iRepertoire HTBI primers and Arm-PCR of CDR3 regions. TCRdb processed the multiplex PCR reads anew with MiXCR; each CDR3 protein has one entry. In the table there are 500,000 or so distinct CDR3 sequences, 11% to 15% of which are singletons. This sample's time point: newly diagnosed GD, antithyroid drugs for less than 3 months. Generation of the TCR library employed RNA extracted from PBMCs. This sample also belongs to another study, concerning T cells in Graves' hyperthyroidism and ophthalmopathy.

The starting material was peripheral blood mononuclear cells (PBMCs), obtained at new diagnosis, from a patient treated with antithyroid drugs. The source is a woman aged 50 to 60 with Graves disease.

This clonotype was recorded many times. The CDR3 reads CASSYKGLADYNEQFF. The CDR3 DNA is TGTGCCAGCAGTTACAAGGGACTAGCGGATTACAATGAGCAGTTCTTC. The chain uses TRBV6-5 and TRBJ2-1, with 11 positions matching TRBD2. V shed 2 bases and J 4 bases; nucleotides not matched to a gene: 4. CDR1 and CDR2 from the germline V gene are MNHEY and SVGAGI. The CDR3 has 16 residues.

The sample holds many counts of this clonotype. The gene calls are TRBV27 and TRBJ1-1; D not resolved. CDR3 length: 16 amino acids. Germline assignment: CDR1 MNHEY and CDR2 SMNVEV (reference sequence). Trimming shortened V by 6 bases and J by 3 bases, and 20 bases separated the two germline ends. CDR3 loop: CASSPSVGLRDTEAFF. The DNA for the CDR3 is TGTGCCAGCAGCCCCTCGGTCGGGCTGCGGGACACTGAAGCTTTCTTT.

This clonotype was observed at least ten times. This chain connects TRBV28 to TRBJ1-5, with 9 bases matching TRBD1. The germline V gene has CDR1 MDHEN and CDR2 SYDVKM. The CDR3 runs 15 residues. Unmatched junction bases numbered 10, after V lost 6 bases and J lost 7 bases. For the CDR3, the DNA is TGTGCCAGCAGCCGAGGGACAGGGTTACCCCAGCCCCAGCATTTT. This encodes CASSRGTGLPQPQHF.

This clonotype was observed at least ten times. The CDR3 spells CASSLDPSEYNEQFF. The CDR3 DNA reads TGTGCCAGCAGCTTAGACCCTAGCGAATACAATGAGCAGTTCTTC. V is TRBV11-3 and J is TRBJ2-1; D is possibly TRBD2 (6 bases). CDR3 length: 15 residues. Per germline, CDR1 SGHNT and CDR2 YENEEA. Trimming stripped 0 bases from V and 4 bases from J, with 10 bases between.

This clonotype has at least ten counts. The chain carries TRBV11-1 and TRBJ2-3; D remains unclear. The CDR3 length is 15 residues. The V gene lost 4 bases and the J gene lost 1 base, with 12 bases spanning the gap. The V gene's germline CDR1 is SGHAT and CDR2 FQDESV (reference sequence). CDR3 in amino acids: CASSYTAHRTDTQYF. CDR3 sequence (DNA): TGTGCCAGCAGCTATACAGCCCACCGCACAGATACGCAGTATTTT.

The gene calls are TRBV24-1 and TRBJ2-1; D is unclear. This CDR3 has 13 amino acids. CDR1 and CDR2 from the germline V gene are KGHDR and SFDVKD. V was clipped by 9 bases and J by 0 bases, with 8 bases between them. The CDR3 DNA sequence: TGTGCCACCTCAGACGGCTCCTACAATGAGCAGTTCTTC. Translation: CATSDGSYNEQFF.

This clonotype was observed many times. The V call is TRBV2, the J call TRBJ2-3, with 14 bases identical to TRBD2. Trimming took 3 bases from V and 4 from J; bases not matched to a gene: 6. Germline CDR1 reads SNHLY; CDR2 reads FYNNEI. The CDR3 extends over 17 amino acids. In nucleotides, the CDR3 is TGTGCCAGCAGTGAGGGGACTAGCGGGAGTAGCGCAGATACGCAGTATTTT. This translates into CASSEGTSGSSADTQYF.

This clonotype was counted many times. V gene TRBV10-2 combines with J gene TRBJ1-4; D gene ambiguous. The CDR3 extends over 12 amino acids. V shed 2 bases and J shed 6 bases, with 4 bases lying between them. Per germline, CDR1 WSHSY and CDR2 SAAADI. The CDR3 sequence is CASSEKDEKLFF. The CDR3 region has the DNA TGCGCCAGCAGTGAGAAGGATGAAAAACTGTTTTTT.

This clonotype has at least ten counts. CDR3 region: CASSFKVPGTSSYEQYF. The CDR3 coding sequence is TGTGCCAGCAGTTTTAAGGTCCCCGGGACAAGCTCCTACGAGCAGTACTTC. The V call is TRBV27, the J call TRBJ2-7, with D perhaps TRBD1 (6 bases). Looked up from germline, CDR1 is MNHEY and CDR2 is SMNVEV (reference sequence). The CDR3 length is 17 residues. The germline V and J ends were trimmed by 3 bases and 0 bases, with 18 bases remaining between them.

There are many counts of this clonotype. The CDR3 sequence: CASTEQYNEQFF. In DNA, the CDR3 is TGTGCCAGCACGGAACAGTACAATGAGCAGTTCTTC. The chain links TRBV28 to TRBJ2-1, with D unresolved. With 7 bases removed from V and 4 bases from J, the gap between germline ends came to 8 bases. This CDR3 has 12 amino acids. Germline V CDR1 and CDR2: MDHEN, SYDVKM.

The gene calls are TRBV25-1 and TRBJ2-5; D gene uncertain. V shed 3 bases and J shed 0 bases, with 8 bases lying between them. In germline, CDR1 is MGHDK, CDR2 SYGVNS. The CDR3 is 14 amino acids. The chain's CDR3 is CASSDSGHQETQYF. CDR3 nucleotides: TGTGCCAGCAGTGATTCTGGGCACCAAGAGACCCAGTACTTC.

This clonotype was recorded at least ten times. V usage is TRBV24-1 and J usage is TRBJ2-3; 13 bases agree with TRBD2. V lost 2 bases to trimming and J lost 3 bases; unmatched junction nucleotides: 4. The CDR3 has 17 amino acids. From germline, CDR1 is KGHDR and CDR2 SFDVKD. The CDR3 protein is CATSDSWTSGRTDTQYF. The DNA of the CDR3 is TGTGCCACCAGTGATTCATGGACTAGCGGGAGAACAGATACGCAGTATTTT.

This clonotype occurred a few times. The chain carries TRBV28 and TRBJ1-5; tentatively, D is TRBD1 (5 bases). Trimming took 10 bases from V and 3 from J, leaving 13 bases between them. This CDR3 comprises 13 residues. Germline V gives CDR1 MDHEN, CDR2 SYDVKM. This CDR3 reads CAIGGVDNQPQHF. CDR3 DNA: TGTGCCATTGGGGGAGTTGACAATCAGCCCCAGCATTTT.

The chain joins TRBV28 to TRBJ2-2, with TRBD1 matching 8 bases. Trimming took 1 base from V and 7 from J; bases not matched to a gene: 8. CDR1 is MDHEN and CDR2 is SYDVKM in the germline V gene. The CDR3 length is 16 residues. The CDR3 nucleotides read TGTGCCAGCAGTTTATTGCAGGGGGCTGCGGTCGGGGAGCTGTTTTTT. This encodes CASSLLQGAAVGELFF.

About this clonotype itself: A much larger clone lies a single base off, so this may be a read error. The V gene is TRBV5-1, the J gene TRBJ2-2; the D is unclear. CDR1 and CDR2 (germline): SGHRS, YFSETQ. The CDR3 consists of 15 residues. V was shortened by 3 bases and J by 6 bases, with 15 bases between the two germline ends. The CDR3 DNA reads TGCGCCAGCAGCTCCAGTACAGAAGGCTCCGGGGAGCTGTTTTTT. This encodes CASSSSTEGSGELFF.

This clonotype was recorded at least ten times. The rearrangement joins TRBV5-1 to TRBJ2-7; 7 bases are shared with TRBD2. Trimming took 5 bases from V and 2 from J; bases not matched to a gene: 13. The germline CDR1 and CDR2 sequences are SGHRS and YFSETQ. CDR3 size: 16 residues. The CDR3, as DNA: TGCGCCAGCAGAGCAGGTCCGGGAGGACCTACCTACGAGCAGTACTTC. It translates to CASRAGPGGPTYEQYF.

The chain employs TRBV13 and TRBJ1-2; D gene ambiguous. The CDR3 has 12 residues. CDR1 is PRHDT, CDR2 FYEKMQ, per germline (reference sequence). Trimming removed 4 bases at V and 8 bases at J, with 11 bases between. CDR3 in amino acids: CASSSSGLGYTF. As DNA, the CDR3 is TGTGCCAGCAGCTCGAGCGGGTTAGGCTACACCTTC. Using reference TRBV13 and TRBJ1-2 for the parts outside the CDR3, the full variable domain is AAGVIQSPRHLIKEKRETATLKCYPIPRHDTVYWYQQGPGQDPQFLISFYEKMQSDKGSIPDRFSAQQFSDYHSELNMSSLELGDSALYFCASSSSGLGYTFGSGTRLTVV.

The chain has TRBV7-2 and TRBJ2-7, with 7 bases that match TRBD2. The CDR3 contains 14 residues. V was clipped by 3 bases and J by 6 bases; unmatched bases: 8. The germline CDR1 and CDR2 sequences are SGHTA and FQGNSA. The CDR3 spells CASSLGSGYPEQYF. DNA of the CDR3: TGTGCCAGCAGCTTGGGTAGCGGGTACCCCGAGCAGTACTTC.

This clonotype has just a few counts. The chain carries TRBV2 and TRBJ2-7, with TRBD2 matching over 10 bases. CDR1 and CDR2 (germline): SNHLY, FYNNEI. The CDR3 length is 14 residues. Losses at the gene ends were 6 bases for V and 4 bases for J; bases not matched to a gene: 6. The CDR3 spells CASSLLAGKYEQYF. The CDR3 DNA sequence: TGTGCCAGCAGCCTACTAGCGGGGAAATACGAGCAGTACTTC.

This clonotype was counted only a few times. The chain uses TRBV4-1 and TRBJ2-1; unclear D gene. The CDR3 has 14 amino acids. V was shortened by 1 base and J by 6 bases, with 10 bases between the two germline ends. Per germline, CDR1 MGHRA and CDR2 YSYEKL. DNA of the CDR3: TGCGCCAGCAGCCAAGGTGACCCTCGCAATGAGCAGTTCTTC. Translation gives CASSQGDPRNEQFF.

There are many counts of this clonotype. This rearrangement joins TRBV28 to TRBJ2-7; D is possibly TRBD1 (8 bases). CDR1 is MDHEN, CDR2 SYDVKM, per germline. The V gene lost 2 bases and the J gene lost 0 bases, with 20 bases spanning the gap. The CDR3 runs to 18 residues. As DNA, the CDR3 is TGTGCCAGCAGTTTAAACCCCATACAGGGGGGGCTCTCCTACGAGCAGTACTTC. As protein: CASSLNPIQGGLSYEQYF.

V and J are TRBV20-1 and TRBJ2-2; no definite D call. Germline lookup yields CDR1 DFQATT and CDR2 SNEGSKA (reference sequence). V was shortened by 5 bases and J by 7 bases, with 14 bases between the two germline ends. This CDR3 has 13 amino acids. The CDR3 nucleotides read TGCAGTGCTCCCCCACCCGCAGGCGGGGAGCTGTTTTTT. Amino acid sequence: CSAPPPAGGELFF.

This clonotype was counted ten times or more. The chain uses TRBV27 and TRBJ1-6, with no clear D. Germline values: CDR1 MNHEY, CDR2 SMNVEV (reference sequence). The CDR3 extends over 14 amino acids. V lost 5 bases, J lost 7 bases, and 12 bases lay in between. DNA of the CDR3: TGTGCCAGCAGTCCCGTCGGGGAGAATTCACCCCTCCACTTT. Translation: CASSPVGENSPLHF.

This clonotype was detected ten times or more. This rearrangement joins TRBV19 to TRBJ1-5; D gene unclear. Germline CDR1 is LNHDA and CDR2 is SQIVND (reference sequence). The V and J ends lost 3 bases and 4 bases respectively, with 10 bases between them. The CDR3 is 14 residues long. The CDR3 sequence: CASSIVTENQPQHF. The CDR3 DNA is TGTGCCAGTAGTATTGTAACAGAAAATCAGCCCCAGCATTTT.

This clonotype was detected only a few times. J is TRBJ2-7 and V is TRBV5-1; TRBD2 agrees at 11 bases. The V gene end was trimmed by 6 bases and the J gene end by 2 bases; junction bases not matched to a gene: 16. Germline values: CDR1 SGHRS, CDR2 YFSETQ. The CDR3 is 18 amino acids. In DNA form, the CDR3 reads TGCGCCAGCACCCCCGGGAGTAGCGGGAGGGCCGGGACCTACGAGCAGTACTTC. It is translated as CASTPGSSGRAGTYEQYF.

V and J are TRBV9 and TRBJ2-3, with 9 nucleotides matching TRBD2. Germline lookup yields CDR1 SGDLS and CDR2 YYNGEE. V shed 0 bases and J 2 bases; nucleotides not matched to a gene: 4. The CDR3 is 16 residues long. CDR3 nucleotides: TGTGCCAGCAGCGTAGGTAGCGGGAGTGCCACAGATACGCAGTATTTT. Encoded protein: CASSVGSGSATDTQYF.

This clonotype appeared many times. The V call is TRBV24-1, the J call TRBJ2-1, with 14 nucleotides matching TRBD2. The CDR3 is made up of 17 amino acids. V shed 5 bases and J 5 bases; nucleotides not matched to a gene: 7. Germline V gene lookup returns CDR1 KGHDR and CDR2 SFDVKD. Here the CDR3 reads CATSVQKGLAGDNEQFF. In DNA, the CDR3 is TGTGCCACCAGTGTCCAGAAGGGACTAGCGGGAGACAATGAGCAGTTCTTC.